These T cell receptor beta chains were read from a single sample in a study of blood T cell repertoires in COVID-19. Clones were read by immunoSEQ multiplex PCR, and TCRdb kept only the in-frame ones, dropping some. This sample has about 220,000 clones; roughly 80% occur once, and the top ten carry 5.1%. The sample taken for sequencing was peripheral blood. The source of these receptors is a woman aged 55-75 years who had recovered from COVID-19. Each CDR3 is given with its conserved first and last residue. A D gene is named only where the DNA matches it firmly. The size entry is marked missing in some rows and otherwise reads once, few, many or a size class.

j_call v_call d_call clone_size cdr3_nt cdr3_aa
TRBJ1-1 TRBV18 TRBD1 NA TGTGCCAGCTCACCACGGACAGGGCCGAACACTGAAGCTTTCTTT CASSPRTGPNTEAFF
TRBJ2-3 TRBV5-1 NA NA TGCGCCAGCAGCCAGCGGACAGCCACAGATACGCAGTATTTT CASSQRTATDTQYF
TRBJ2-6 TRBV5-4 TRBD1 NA TGTGCCAGCAGCCCGGGACAGGGCTCCTCTGGGGCCAACGTCCTGACTTTC CASSPGQGSSGANVLTF
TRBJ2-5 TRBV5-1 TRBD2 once TGCGCCAGCAGCCGGGCGGGGGATCCCCAAGAGACCCAGTACTTC CASSRAGDPQETQYF
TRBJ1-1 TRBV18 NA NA TGTGCCAGCTCCATGATTCCTTCGGGGAACACTGAAGCTTTCTTT CASSMIPSGNTEAFF
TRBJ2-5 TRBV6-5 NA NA TGTGCCAGCTTAGACAAAGAGACCCAGTACTTC CASLDKETQYF
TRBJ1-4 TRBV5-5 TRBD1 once TGTGCCAGCAGCCCAAGGGACAGTAGAGAAAAACTGTTTTTT CASSPRDSREKLFF
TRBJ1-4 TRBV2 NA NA TGTGCCAGCAGTGAAACGGGCAGGGGTGAAAAACTGTTTTTT CASSETGRGEKLFF
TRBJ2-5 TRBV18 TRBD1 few TGTGCCAGCTCACGTAAGGGGACAGGGGAAGAGACCCAGTACTTC CASSRKGTGEETQYF
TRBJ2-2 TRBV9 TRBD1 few TGTGCCAGCAGCCCCGGCACAGGGGGCGCGAACACCGGGGAGCTGTTTTTT CASSPGTGGANTGELFF
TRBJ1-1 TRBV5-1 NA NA TGCGCCAGCTACGGGGGGGCGAACACTGAAGCTTTCTTT CASYGGANTEAFF
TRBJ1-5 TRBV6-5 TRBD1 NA TGTGCCAGCAGTTACTCCCAGGGGGCGAGCAATCAGCCCCAGCATTTT CASSYSQGASNQPQHF
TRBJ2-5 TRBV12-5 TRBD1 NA TGTGCTAGTGGTTTGGTATGGCCAGGGGGCCGGCAAGAGACCCAGTACTTC CASGLVWPGGRQETQYF
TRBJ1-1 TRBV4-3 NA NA TGCGCCAGCAGCCAAGGGAGAAGCACTGAAGCTTTCTTT CASSQGRSTEAFF
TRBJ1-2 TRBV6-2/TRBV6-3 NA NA TGTGCCAGCAGTTACCTTGACAGAGTCTATGGCTACACCTTC CASSYLDRVYGYTF
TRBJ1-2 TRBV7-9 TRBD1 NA TGTGCCAGCACCAATGGGGACAGCTATGGCTACACCTTC CASTNGDSYGYTF
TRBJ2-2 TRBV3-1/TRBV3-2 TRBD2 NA TGTGCCAGCAGCCACCGCGGGGGAGGGAGAAACACCGGGGAGCTGTTTTTT CASSHRGGGRNTGELFF
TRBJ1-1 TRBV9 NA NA TGTGCCAGCAGCGCCAGGGGGAACACTGAAGCTTTCTTT CASSARGNTEAFF